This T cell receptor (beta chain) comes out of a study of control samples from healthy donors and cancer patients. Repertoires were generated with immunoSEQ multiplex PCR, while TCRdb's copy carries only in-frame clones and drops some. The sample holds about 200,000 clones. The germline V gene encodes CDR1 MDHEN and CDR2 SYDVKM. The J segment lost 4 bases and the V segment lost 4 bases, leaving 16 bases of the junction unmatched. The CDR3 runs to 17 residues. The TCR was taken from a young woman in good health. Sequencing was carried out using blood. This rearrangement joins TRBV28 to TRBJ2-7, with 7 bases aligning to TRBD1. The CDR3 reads CASSSYSRPGQRYEQYF. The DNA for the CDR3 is TGTGCCAGCAGTTCCTATTCACGTCCGGGACAGCGGTACGAGCAGTACTTC.